This T cell receptor (beta chain) emerged from a study of beta chain features in type 1 diabetes. About this clone: What it binds is unknown.

Sort purity for all populations was recorded as exceeding 98%. The authors reverse transcribed all of the isolated RNA, so sequencing captured expressed TCRB transcripts. Each sample of naive, central memory or regulatory T cells had, on average, approximately 3.5 million reads. The data were produced by immunoSEQ multiplex PCR, yet TCRdb's version contains in-frame clones alone and is incomplete. The data show around 280,000 clones, 15% seen once. This CDR3 is 13 amino acids long. The junction had 1 base not matched to a gene; V was cut back by 3 bases and J by 4 bases. Per germline, CDR1 SGHTA and CDR2 FQGNSA. The study's findings and limits: A moderate, significant TCRB CDR3 shortening appeared in type 1 diabetes across four CD4+ subsets. Highly expressing activated T cells could be over-counted with a cDNA template.

This rearrangement joins TRBV7-2 to TRBJ2-7; 9 bases fit TRBD1. This sequence was found in a young man with type 1 diabetes. Sequencing was performed on naive CD4+ T cells from blood. The CDR3 is CASSLGTGYEQYF. The CDR3 nucleotides are TGTGCCAGCAGCTTGGGGACAGGGTACGAGCAGTACTTC.